This T cell receptor (beta chain) was sequenced in a study of CD8+CD57+ T cells in acquired aplastic anemia. Study-level background: About 3 ug was the average amount of DNA from sorted CD4+ and CD8+ cells.

Note on this clonotype: Its antigen is not identified.

The template used for profiling TCR beta VDJ and CDR3 was genomic DNA. One entry per CDR3 protein results from TCRdb running MiXCR on the reads. The repertoire holds 250,000 to 350,000 distinct CDR3 sequences, with 55% to 65% as singletons. Trimming removed 2 bases from V and 7 bases from J, with 9 bases in between. This CDR3 contains 14 residues. The germline V gene has CDR1 MNHEY and CDR2 SVGAGI. Study-level findings and limits: Overlapping CD8+ CDR3 repertoires of patients and controls contained around 31 shared sequences. Patient and control CD8+ Simpson's diversity was not significantly different.

The sample consisted of sorted CD4+, CD8+, or CD8+CD57+ T cells (not recorded which) from PBMCs. The chain combines TRBV6-5 with TRBJ1-6; possible D gene TRBD1, 5 bases. The TCR was taken from a human donor with severe aplastic anemia or a healthy control (not recorded which). DNA of the CDR3: TGTGCCAGCAGTTACGATGAGGGGAATTCACCCCTCCACTTT. This sequence encodes CASSYDEGNSPLHF.